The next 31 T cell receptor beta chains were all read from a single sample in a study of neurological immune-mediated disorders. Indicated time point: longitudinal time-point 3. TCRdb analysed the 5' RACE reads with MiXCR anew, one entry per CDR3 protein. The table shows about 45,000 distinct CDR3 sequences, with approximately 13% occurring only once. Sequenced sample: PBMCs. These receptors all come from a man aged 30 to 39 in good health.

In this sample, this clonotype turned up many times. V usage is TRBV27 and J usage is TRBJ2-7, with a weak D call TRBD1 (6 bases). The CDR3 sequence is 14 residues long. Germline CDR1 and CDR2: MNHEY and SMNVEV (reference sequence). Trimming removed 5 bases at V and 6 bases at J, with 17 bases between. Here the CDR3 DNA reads TGTGCCAGCAGTAAGACAGGCTCTTTGTTCGAGCAGTACTTC. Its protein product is CASSKTGSLFEQYF.

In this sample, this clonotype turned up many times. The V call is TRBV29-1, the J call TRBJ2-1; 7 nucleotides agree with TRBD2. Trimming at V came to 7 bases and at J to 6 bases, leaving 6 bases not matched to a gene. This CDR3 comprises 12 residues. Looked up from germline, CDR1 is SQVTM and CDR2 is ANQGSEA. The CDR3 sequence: CSGLAGRNEQFF. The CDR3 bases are TGCAGCGGCTTAGCGGGTCGCAATGAGCAGTTCTTC.

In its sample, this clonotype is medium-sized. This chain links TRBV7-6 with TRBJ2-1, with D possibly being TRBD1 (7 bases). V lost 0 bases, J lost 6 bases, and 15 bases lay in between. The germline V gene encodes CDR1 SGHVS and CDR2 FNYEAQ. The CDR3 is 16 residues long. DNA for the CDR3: TGTGCCAGCAGCTTAGCGTCAGGGGGGATTTCCAATGAGCAGTTCTTC. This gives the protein CASSLASGGISNEQFF.

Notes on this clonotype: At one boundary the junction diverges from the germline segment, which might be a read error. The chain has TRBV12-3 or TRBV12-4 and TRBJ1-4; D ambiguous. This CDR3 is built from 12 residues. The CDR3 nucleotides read TGTGCCAGCAGCCCATGGGAAGAAAACCTGTTTTTT. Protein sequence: CASSPWEENLFF.

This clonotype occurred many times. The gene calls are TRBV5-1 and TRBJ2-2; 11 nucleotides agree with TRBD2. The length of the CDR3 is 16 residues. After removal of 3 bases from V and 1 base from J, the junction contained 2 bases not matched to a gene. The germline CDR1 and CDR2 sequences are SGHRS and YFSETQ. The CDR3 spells CASSWGTSGNTGELFF. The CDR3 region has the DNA TGCGCCAGCAGCTGGGGGACTAGCGGGAACACCGGGGAGCTGTTTTTT.

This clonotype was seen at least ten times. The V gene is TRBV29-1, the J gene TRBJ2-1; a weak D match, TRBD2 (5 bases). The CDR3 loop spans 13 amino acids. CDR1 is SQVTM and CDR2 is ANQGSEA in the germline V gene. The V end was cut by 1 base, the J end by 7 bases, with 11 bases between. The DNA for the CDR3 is TGCAGCGTTGAAGTGGGAGTATCAAATGAGCAGTTCTTC. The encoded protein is CSVEVGVSNEQFF.

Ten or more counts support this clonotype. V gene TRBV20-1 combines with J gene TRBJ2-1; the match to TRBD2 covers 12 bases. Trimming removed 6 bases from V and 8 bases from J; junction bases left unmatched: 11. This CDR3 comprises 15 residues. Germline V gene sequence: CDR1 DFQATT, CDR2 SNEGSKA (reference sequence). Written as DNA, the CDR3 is TGCAGTGCCCGGAAATCTAGCGGGAGGGGGGATGAGCAGTTCTTC. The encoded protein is CSARKSSGRGDEQFF.

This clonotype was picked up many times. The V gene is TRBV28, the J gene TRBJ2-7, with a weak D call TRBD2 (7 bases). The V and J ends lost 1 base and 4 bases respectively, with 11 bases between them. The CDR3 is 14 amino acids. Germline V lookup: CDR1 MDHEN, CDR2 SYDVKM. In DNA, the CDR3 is TGTGCCAGCAGTTTATCGGGGGGCTATTACGAGCAGTACTTC. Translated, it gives CASSLSGGYYEQYF.

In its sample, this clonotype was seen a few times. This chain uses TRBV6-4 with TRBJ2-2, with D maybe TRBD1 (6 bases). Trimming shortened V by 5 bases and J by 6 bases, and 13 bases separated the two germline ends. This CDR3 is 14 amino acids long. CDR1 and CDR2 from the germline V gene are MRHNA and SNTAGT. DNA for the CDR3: TGTGCCAGCAGTAAAGACAGGCGGGCCGGGGAGCTGTTTTTT. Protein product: CASSKDRRAGELFF.

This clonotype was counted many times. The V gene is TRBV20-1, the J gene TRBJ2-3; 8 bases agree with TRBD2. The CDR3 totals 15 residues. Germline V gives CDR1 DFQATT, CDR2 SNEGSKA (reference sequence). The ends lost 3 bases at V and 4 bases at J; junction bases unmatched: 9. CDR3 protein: CSASIRAGVSDTQYF. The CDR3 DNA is TGCAGTGCTAGTATCCGAGCGGGAGTATCAGATACGCAGTATTTT.

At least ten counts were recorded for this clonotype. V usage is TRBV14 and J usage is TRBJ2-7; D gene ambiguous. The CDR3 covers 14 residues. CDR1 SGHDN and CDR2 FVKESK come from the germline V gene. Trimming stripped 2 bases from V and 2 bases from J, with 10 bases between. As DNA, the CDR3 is TGTGCCAGCAGCCAATGGGCAGGTGCCTACGAGCAGTACTTC. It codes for CASSQWAGAYEQYF.

The CDR3 loop reads CASSPSSRNMYREQFF. The DNA for the CDR3 is TGTGCCAGCAGCCCATCGAGTAGGAATATGTACAGAGAGCAGTTCTTC. The chain has TRBV27 and TRBJ2-1; D is unresolved. Trimming took 6 bases from V and 10 from J, leaving 25 bases between them. Looked up from germline, CDR1 is MNHEY and CDR2 is SMNVEV (reference sequence). The CDR3 has 16 residues.

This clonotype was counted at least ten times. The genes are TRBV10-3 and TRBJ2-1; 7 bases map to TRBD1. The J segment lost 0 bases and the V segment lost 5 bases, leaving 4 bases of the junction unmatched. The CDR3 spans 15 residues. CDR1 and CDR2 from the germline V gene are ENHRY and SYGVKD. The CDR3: CAISQQGSSYNEQFF. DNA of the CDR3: TGTGCCATCAGTCAACAGGGGAGCTCCTACAATGAGCAGTTCTTC.

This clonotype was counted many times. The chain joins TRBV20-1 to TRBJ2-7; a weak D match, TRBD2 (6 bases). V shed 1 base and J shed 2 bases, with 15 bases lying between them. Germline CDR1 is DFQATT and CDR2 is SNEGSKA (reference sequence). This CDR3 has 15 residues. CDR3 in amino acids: CSARVAGREPYEQYF. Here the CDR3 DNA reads TGCAGTGCTAGAGTGGCGGGTCGGGAGCCCTACGAGCAGTACTTC.

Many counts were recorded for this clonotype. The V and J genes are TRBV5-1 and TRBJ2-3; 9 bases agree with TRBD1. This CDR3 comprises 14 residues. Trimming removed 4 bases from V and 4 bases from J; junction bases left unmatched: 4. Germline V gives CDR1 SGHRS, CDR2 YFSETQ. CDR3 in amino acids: CASSPQGAADTQYF. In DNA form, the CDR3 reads TGCGCCAGCAGCCCACAGGGGGCCGCAGATACGCAGTATTTT.

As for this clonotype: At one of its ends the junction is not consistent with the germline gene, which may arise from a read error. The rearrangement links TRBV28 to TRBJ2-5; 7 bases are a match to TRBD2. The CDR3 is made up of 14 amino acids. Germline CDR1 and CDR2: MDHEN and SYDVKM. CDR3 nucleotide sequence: TGTGCCAGCAGTGGGCGGGAGCTTGGAGAGGCCCAGTACTTT. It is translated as CASSGRELGEAQYF.

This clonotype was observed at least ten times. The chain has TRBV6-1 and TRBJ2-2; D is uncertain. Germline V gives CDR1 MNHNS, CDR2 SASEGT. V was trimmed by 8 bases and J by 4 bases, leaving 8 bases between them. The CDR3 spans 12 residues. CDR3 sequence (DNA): TGTGCCAGCCGAGTGGTCACCGGGGAGCTGTTTTTT. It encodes CASRVVTGELFF.

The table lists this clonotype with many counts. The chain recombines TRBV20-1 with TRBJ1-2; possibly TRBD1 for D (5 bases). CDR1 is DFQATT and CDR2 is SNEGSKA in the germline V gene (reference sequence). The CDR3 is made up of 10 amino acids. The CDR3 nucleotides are TGCCCAGAAGGGGACTATGGCTACACCTTC. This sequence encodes CPEGDYGYTF.

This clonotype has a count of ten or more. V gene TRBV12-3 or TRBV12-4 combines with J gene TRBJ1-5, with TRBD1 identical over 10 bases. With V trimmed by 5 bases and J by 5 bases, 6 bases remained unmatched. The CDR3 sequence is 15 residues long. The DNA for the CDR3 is TGTGCCAGCAGTCTAGGACAGGGGGTCCATCAGCCCCAGCATTTT. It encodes CASSLGQGVHQPQHF.

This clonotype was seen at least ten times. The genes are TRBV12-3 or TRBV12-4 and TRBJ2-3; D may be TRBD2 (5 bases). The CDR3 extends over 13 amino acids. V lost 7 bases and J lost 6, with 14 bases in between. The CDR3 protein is CASIGRAVDTQYF. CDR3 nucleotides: TGTGCCAGCATTGGGAGAGCGGTGGATACGCAGTATTTT.

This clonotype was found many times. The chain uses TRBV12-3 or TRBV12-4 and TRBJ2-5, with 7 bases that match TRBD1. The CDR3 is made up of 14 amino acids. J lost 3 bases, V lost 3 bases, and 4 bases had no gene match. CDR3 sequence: CASSFGQEEETQYF. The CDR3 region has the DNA TGTGCCAGCAGTTTTGGACAGGAGGAAGAGACCCAGTACTTC.

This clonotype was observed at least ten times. The CDR3 DNA follows: TGTGCCACCAGTGATCCGGGACTAGCGGGAGGTATTGAGCAGTTCTTC. Its protein product is CATSDPGLAGGIEQFF. This chain connects TRBV24-1 to TRBJ2-1, with 15 bases aligning to TRBD2. This CDR3 is built from 16 residues. V lost 3 bases to trimming and J lost 9 bases; unmatched junction nucleotides: 5. In germline, CDR1 is KGHDR, CDR2 SFDVKD.

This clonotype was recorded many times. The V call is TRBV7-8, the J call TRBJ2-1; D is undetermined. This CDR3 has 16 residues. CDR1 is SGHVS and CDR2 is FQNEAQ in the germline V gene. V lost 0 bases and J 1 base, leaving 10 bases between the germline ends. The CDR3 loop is CASSLAATPSYNEQFF. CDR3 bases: TGTGCCAGCAGCTTAGCTGCTACTCCATCCTACAATGAGCAGTTCTTC.

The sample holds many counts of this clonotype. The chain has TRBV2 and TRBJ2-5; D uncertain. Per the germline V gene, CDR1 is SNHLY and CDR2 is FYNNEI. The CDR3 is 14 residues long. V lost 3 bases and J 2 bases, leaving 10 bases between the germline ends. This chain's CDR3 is CASSDAAGQETQYF. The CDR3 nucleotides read TGTGCCAGCAGTGATGCGGCAGGACAAGAGACCCAGTACTTC.

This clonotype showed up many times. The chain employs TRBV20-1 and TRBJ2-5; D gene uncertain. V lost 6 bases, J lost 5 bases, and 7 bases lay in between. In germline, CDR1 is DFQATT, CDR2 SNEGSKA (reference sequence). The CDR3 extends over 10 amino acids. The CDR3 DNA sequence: TGCAGTGCGCTGAGGGAGACCCAGTACTTC. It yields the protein CSALRETQYF.

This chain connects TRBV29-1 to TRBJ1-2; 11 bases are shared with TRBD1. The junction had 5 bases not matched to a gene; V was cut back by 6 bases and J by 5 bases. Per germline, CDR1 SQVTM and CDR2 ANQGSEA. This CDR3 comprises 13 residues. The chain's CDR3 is CSVGQGAGYGYTF. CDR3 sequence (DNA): TGCAGCGTAGGACAGGGGGCTGGTTATGGCTACACCTTC.

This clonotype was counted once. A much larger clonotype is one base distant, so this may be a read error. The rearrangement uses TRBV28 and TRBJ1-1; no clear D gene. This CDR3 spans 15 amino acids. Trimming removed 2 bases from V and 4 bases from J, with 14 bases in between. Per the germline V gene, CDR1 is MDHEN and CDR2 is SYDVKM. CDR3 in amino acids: CASSLMFQWVTEAFF. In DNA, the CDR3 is TGTGCCAGCAGTTTAATGTTCCAGTGGGTCACTGAAGCTTTCTTT.

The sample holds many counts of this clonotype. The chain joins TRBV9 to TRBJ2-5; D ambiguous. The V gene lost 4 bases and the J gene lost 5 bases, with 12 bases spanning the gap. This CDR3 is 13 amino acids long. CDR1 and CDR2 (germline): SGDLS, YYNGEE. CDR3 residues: CASSPLQGETQYF. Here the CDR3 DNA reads TGTGCCAGCAGCCCCCTTCAAGGGGAGACCCAGTACTTC.

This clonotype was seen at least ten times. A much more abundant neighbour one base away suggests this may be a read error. The CDR3 region is CASSSPGGSEQYF. In DNA form, the CDR3 reads TGTGCCAGCAGTTCCCCAGGGGGGTCCGAACAGTACTTC. The V call is TRBV2, the J call TRBJ2-7, with D possibly being TRBD1 (7 bases). Germline V gene lookup returns CDR1 SNHLY and CDR2 FYNNEI. CDR3 length: 13 amino acids. The germline V and J ends were trimmed by 5 bases and 10 bases, with 18 bases remaining between them.

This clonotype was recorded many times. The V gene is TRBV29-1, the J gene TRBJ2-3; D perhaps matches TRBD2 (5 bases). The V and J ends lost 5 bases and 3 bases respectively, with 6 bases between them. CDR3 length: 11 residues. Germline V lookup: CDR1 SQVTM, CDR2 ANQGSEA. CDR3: CSVRRTDTQYF. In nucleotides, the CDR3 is TGCAGCGTTAGGAGGACAGATACGCAGTATTTT.

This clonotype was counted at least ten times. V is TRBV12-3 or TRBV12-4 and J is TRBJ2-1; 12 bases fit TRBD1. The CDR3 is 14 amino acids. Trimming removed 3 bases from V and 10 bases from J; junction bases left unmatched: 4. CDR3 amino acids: CASSLGQGAWEQFF. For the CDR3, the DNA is TGTGCCAGCAGTTTGGGACAGGGGGCTTGGGAGCAGTTCTTC.